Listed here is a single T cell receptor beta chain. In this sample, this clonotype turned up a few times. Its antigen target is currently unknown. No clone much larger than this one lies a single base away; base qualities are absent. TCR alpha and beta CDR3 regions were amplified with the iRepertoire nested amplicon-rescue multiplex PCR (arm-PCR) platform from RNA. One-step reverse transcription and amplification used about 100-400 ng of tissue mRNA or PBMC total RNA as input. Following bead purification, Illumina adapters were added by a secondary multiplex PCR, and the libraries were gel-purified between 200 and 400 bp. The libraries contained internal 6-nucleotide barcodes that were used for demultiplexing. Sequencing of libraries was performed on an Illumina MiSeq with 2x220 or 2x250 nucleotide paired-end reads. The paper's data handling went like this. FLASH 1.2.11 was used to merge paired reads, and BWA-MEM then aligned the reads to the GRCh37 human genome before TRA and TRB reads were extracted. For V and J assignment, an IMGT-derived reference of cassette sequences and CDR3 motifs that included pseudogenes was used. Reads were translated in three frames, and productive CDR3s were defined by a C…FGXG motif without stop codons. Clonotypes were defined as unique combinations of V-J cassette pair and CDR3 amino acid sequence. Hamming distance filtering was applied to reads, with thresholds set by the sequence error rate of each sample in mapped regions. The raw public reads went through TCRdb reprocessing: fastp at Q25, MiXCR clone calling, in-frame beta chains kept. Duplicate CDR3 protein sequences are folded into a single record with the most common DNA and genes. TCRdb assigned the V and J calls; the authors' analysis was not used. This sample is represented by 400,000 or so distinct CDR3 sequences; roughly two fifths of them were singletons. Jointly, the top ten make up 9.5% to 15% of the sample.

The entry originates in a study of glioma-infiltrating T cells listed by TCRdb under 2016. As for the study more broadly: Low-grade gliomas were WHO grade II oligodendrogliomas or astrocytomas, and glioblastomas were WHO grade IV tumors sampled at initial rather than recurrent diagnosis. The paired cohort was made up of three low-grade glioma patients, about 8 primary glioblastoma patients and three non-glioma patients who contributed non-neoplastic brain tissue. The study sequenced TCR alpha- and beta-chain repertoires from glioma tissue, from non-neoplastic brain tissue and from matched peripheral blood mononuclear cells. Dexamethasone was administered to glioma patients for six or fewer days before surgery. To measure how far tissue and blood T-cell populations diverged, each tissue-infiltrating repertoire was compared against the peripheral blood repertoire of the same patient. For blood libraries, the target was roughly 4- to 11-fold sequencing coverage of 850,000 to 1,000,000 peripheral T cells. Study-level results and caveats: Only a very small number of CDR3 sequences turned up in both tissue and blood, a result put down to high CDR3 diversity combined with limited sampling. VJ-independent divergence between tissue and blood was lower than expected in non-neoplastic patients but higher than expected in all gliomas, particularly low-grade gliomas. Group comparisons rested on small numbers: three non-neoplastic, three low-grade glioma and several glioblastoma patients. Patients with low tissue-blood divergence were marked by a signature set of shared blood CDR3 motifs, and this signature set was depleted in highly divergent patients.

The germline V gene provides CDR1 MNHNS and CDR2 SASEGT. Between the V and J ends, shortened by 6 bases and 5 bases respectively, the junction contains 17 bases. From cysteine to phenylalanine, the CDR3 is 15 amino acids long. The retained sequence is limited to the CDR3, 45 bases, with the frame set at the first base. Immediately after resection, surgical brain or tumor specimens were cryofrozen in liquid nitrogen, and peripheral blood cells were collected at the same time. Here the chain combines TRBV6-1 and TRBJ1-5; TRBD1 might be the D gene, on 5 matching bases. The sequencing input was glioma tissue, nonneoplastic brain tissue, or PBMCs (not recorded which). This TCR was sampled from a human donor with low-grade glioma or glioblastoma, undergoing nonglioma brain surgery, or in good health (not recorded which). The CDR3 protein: CASSRTLTADQPQHF. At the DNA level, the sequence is TGTGCCAGCAGCCGGACACTAACGGCCGATCAGCCCCAGCATTTT.